These 3 T cell receptor beta chains were sequenced from one sample in a study of T cell responses to AZD1222 COVID-19 vaccine listed by TCRdb under 2021. The library was made by the immunoSEQ multiplex PCR assay. Held by TCRdb, this immuneACCESS table contains in-frame sequences only and omits some clones. Under half of the omission traces to an unresolved V gene where checked; the cause of the rest is unknown. The sample yields 120,000 to 150,000 clones; roughly nine tenths were counted once. The ten biggest clones cover under 1.5% of the sample. Interpreted using the paper, the time point label stands for: baseline before first vaccination. Specimen: peripheral blood, collected on day 0 of AZD1222 vaccination. These receptor sequences come from an adult in good health.

This clone was seen just once. The chain is built from TRBV24-1 and TRBJ2-1, with a weak D call TRBD2 (5 bases). The CDR3 contains 16 residues. Per the germline V gene, CDR1 is KGHDR and CDR2 is SFDVKD. Trimming removed 3 bases at V and 1 base at J, with 12 bases between. CDR3 loop: CATSDATAVSYNEQFF. CDR3 sequence (DNA): TGTGCCACCAGTGATGCAACAGCGGTTTCCTACAATGAGCAGTTCTTC.

This rearrangement joins TRBV9 to TRBJ2-2, with a possible D match to TRBD2 (6 bases). Per germline, CDR1 SGDLS and CDR2 YYNGEE. The CDR3 has 16 residues. V dropped 4 bases and J dropped 8 bases, with 21 bases sitting between them. CDR3 nucleotide sequence: TGTGCCAGCAGCAGAGGCGGACGACTAGTTTCGGGGGAGCTGTTTTTT. This encodes CASSRGGRLVSGELFF.

The chain has TRBV18 and TRBJ1-2; 10 bases are shared with TRBD1. CDR1 and CDR2 from the germline V gene are KGHSH and LQKENI. The CDR3 contains 16 residues. With 3 bases clipped from V and 1 base from J, the junction kept 5 bases outside the gene matches. For the CDR3, the DNA is TGTGCCAGCTCACCGACAGGGGGCAATTTTAACTATGGCTACACCTTC. Its protein is CASSPTGGNFNYGYTF.